This is a list of T cell receptor beta chains from one sample in a study of T-cell reconstitution after alpha-beta-depleted transplantation in children. MiXCR was run by TCRdb on the PCR reads, yielding one entry per CDR3 protein. The table shows about 400,000 distinct CDR3 sequences, with around 21% occurring only once. The specimen comprised PBMCs from the stem cell graft donor, sampled from the stem cell graft. These receptor sequences come from a human donor who donated a stem cell graft to a child with acute myeloid leukemia. Both conserved end residues are part of each CDR3. The D gene is left open where the match is weak. A row's size may be missing; if present it is once, few, many or a size class.

clone_size: .
v_call: TRBV11-2
j_call: TRBJ2-1
d_call: .
cdr3_nt: TGTGCCAGCAGCTTATTGGTTTCATCCTCGTACAATGAGCAGTTCTTC
cdr3_aa: CASSLLVSSSYNEQFF

clone_size: .
v_call: TRBV3-1
j_call: TRBJ1-1
d_call: .
cdr3_nt: TGTGCCAGCAGCCAAATCCCAGGGTCGAACACTGAAGCTTTCTTT
cdr3_aa: CASSQIPGSNTEAFF

clone_size: many
v_call: TRBV6-5
j_call: TRBJ2-5
d_call: .
cdr3_nt: TGTGCCAGCAGTTACGGAGGTGGAGAGACCCAGTACTTC
cdr3_aa: CASSYGGGETQYF

clone_size: .
v_call: TRBV5-1
j_call: TRBJ2-1
d_call: .
cdr3_nt: TGCGCCAGCAGCTTGACTAAACCCTACGCTGAGCAGTTCTTC
cdr3_aa: CASSLTKPYAEQFF

clone_size: few
v_call: TRBV7-8
j_call: TRBJ2-3
d_call: TRBD2
cdr3_nt: TGTGCCAGCAGCTTAAACCTAGCGGGAGGTCTAGATACGCAGTATTTT
cdr3_aa: CASSLNLAGGLDTQYF

clone_size: many
v_call: TRBV5-1
j_call: TRBJ2-7
d_call: TRBD1
cdr3_nt: TGCGCCAGCAGTCTAAGGGACAGATCCTACGAGCAGTACTTC
cdr3_aa: CASSLRDRSYEQYF

clone_size: few
v_call: TRBV29-1
j_call: TRBJ2-1
d_call: TRBD1
cdr3_nt: TGCAGCGTCGAAGGGACAGGGAGCTCCTACAATGAGCAGTTCTTC
cdr3_aa: CSVEGTGSSYNEQFF

clone_size: many
v_call: TRBV12-3/TRBV12-4
j_call: TRBJ2-1
d_call: .
cdr3_nt: TGTGCCAGCAGCTTGGACAGACCTTCGTATAATGAGCAGTTCTTC
cdr3_aa: CASSLDRPSYNEQFF

clone_size: few
v_call: TRBV5-1
j_call: TRBJ2-7
d_call: .
cdr3_nt: TGCGCCAGCAGCCCAAGCCAGAGCTCCTACGAGCAGTACTTC
cdr3_aa: CASSPSQSSYEQYF

clone_size: .
v_call: TRBV18
j_call: TRBJ1-5
d_call: .
cdr3_nt: TGTGCCAGCTCACCCAGGGAGGTAGGCGGTGGCAATCAGCCCCAGCATTTT
cdr3_aa: CASSPREVGGGNQPQHF

clone_size: few
v_call: TRBV20-1
j_call: TRBJ2-1
d_call: .
cdr3_nt: TGCAGTGCTCGCACCGGGACAAGATACAATGAGCAGTTCTTC
cdr3_aa: CSARTGTRYNEQFF

clone_size: few
v_call: TRBV5-1
j_call: TRBJ2-3
d_call: .
cdr3_nt: TGCGCCAGCGCCACAGAACCTCTCACAGATACGCAGTATTTT
cdr3_aa: CASATEPLTDTQYF

clone_size: .
v_call: TRBV11-2
j_call: TRBJ2-1
d_call: .
cdr3_nt: TGTGCCAGCAGCTCGCCCTTACCGGGCAATGAGCAGTTCTTC
cdr3_aa: CASSSPLPGNEQFF

clone_size: many
v_call: TRBV20-1
j_call: TRBJ1-1
d_call: .
cdr3_nt: TGCAGTGCTAGAGACTCTTTTGGGGGCAGGCAAGCTTTCTTT
cdr3_aa: CSARDSFGGRQAFF

clone_size: few
v_call: TRBV4-3
j_call: TRBJ2-3
d_call: .
cdr3_nt: TGCGCCAGCAGCCAAGATGCCCAGCGGGCTAGCACAGATACGCAGTATTTT
cdr3_aa: CASSQDAQRASTDTQYF

clone_size: many
v_call: TRBV4-2
j_call: TRBJ1-2
d_call: .
cdr3_nt: TGTGCCAGCAGCCAAGATCCGGGAGACTATGGCTACACCTTC
cdr3_aa: CASSQDPGDYGYTF

clone_size: .
v_call: TRBV20-1
j_call: TRBJ1-1
d_call: .
cdr3_nt: TGCAGTGCTAGAGATATATTGGGGCTGAGCACTGAAGCTTTCTTT
cdr3_aa: CSARDILGLSTEAFF

clone_size: many
v_call: TRBV12-3/TRBV12-4
j_call: TRBJ2-1
d_call: TRBD2
cdr3_nt: TGTGCCAGCAGTCCAGCGGGGTTCTACAATGAGCAGTTCTTC
cdr3_aa: CASSPAGFYNEQFF

clone_size: .
v_call: TRBV2
j_call: TRBJ2-5
d_call: .
cdr3_nt: TGTGCCAGCACCGGGGTTGAGACCCAGTACTTC
cdr3_aa: CASTGVETQYF

clone_size: .
v_call: TRBV5-1
j_call: TRBJ2-3
d_call: TRBD2
cdr3_nt: TGCGCCAGCAGCTCGGTCACTAGCGGGAGAAGCACAGATACGCAGTATTTT
cdr3_aa: CASSSVTSGRSTDTQYF

clone_size: few
v_call: TRBV15
j_call: TRBJ1-1
d_call: .
cdr3_nt: TGTGCCACCAGCAGGACCATACAGGGAGGCACTGAAGCTTTCTTT
cdr3_aa: CATSRTIQGGTEAFF

clone_size: .
v_call: TRBV13
j_call: TRBJ1-1
d_call: .
cdr3_nt: TGTGCCAGCAGACTCAGAGGGGTTGAAGCTTTCTTT
cdr3_aa: CASRLRGVEAFF

clone_size: .
v_call: TRBV20-1
j_call: TRBJ2-1
d_call: .
cdr3_nt: TGCAGTGCTAGAGAGGGACGCAACTCCTACAATGAGCAGTTCTTC
cdr3_aa: CSAREGRNSYNEQFF

clone_size: .
v_call: TRBV20-1
j_call: TRBJ2-2
d_call: TRBD2
cdr3_nt: TGCAGTGCTAGAGATGCTAGCGGGAGTCGGGCCGGGGAGCTGTTTTTT
cdr3_aa: CSARDASGSRAGELFF

clone_size: .
v_call: TRBV24-1
j_call: TRBJ2-1
d_call: TRBD2
cdr3_nt: TGTGCCACCAGTGACTCTGGACTAGTAAATGACAATGAGCAGTTCTTC
cdr3_aa: CATSDSGLVNDNEQFF

clone_size: many
v_call: TRBV2
j_call: TRBJ2-3
d_call: .
cdr3_nt: TGTGGCGGGATGGGCAGGAGTACGCAGTATTTT
cdr3_aa: CGGMGRSTQYF

clone_size: .
v_call: TRBV5-1
j_call: TRBJ2-7
d_call: TRBD2
cdr3_nt: TGCGCCAGCAGCTTATCAGGACTAGGGACGGAGCAGTACTTC
cdr3_aa: CASSLSGLGTEQYF

clone_size: .
v_call: TRBV29-1
j_call: TRBJ2-6
d_call: .
cdr3_nt: TGCAGCGTTCAAAGCATTAGCTCTGGGGCCAACGTCCTGACTTTC
cdr3_aa: CSVQSISSGANVLTF

clone_size: many
v_call: TRBV20-1
j_call: TRBJ2-1
d_call: TRBD2
cdr3_nt: TGCAGTGCTAGTTTAGCGGGGAGCTCCTACAATGAGCAGTTCTTC
cdr3_aa: CSASLAGSSYNEQFF